The source of this T cell receptor (beta chain) is a study of blood T cells in healthy people across ages. Study-wide background: About one barcoded TCR beta cDNA was captured per two T cells.

Using a J-beta primer mix together with a sample-barcoded 5' primer, a second PCR was run for roughly 6 to 12 cycles. TCRdb reanalysed the 5' RACE reads using MiXCR and keeps one entry per CDR3 protein. This table has 700,000 or so distinct CDR3 sequences, 40% to 45% appearing once. The sequence came from a man aged 80 or over in good health. Sequenced input: blood.

In nucleotides, the CDR3 is TGCGCCAGCAGCCTGTACACAGGGGGGAACTACGAGCAGTACTTC. Translated, it gives CASSLYTGGNYEQYF. The chain is built from TRBV4-1 and TRBJ2-7; 8 bases match TRBD1. V lost 4 bases and J lost 3; bases outside the gene matches: 8. In germline, CDR1 is MGHRA, CDR2 YSYEKL. This CDR3 spans 15 amino acids.